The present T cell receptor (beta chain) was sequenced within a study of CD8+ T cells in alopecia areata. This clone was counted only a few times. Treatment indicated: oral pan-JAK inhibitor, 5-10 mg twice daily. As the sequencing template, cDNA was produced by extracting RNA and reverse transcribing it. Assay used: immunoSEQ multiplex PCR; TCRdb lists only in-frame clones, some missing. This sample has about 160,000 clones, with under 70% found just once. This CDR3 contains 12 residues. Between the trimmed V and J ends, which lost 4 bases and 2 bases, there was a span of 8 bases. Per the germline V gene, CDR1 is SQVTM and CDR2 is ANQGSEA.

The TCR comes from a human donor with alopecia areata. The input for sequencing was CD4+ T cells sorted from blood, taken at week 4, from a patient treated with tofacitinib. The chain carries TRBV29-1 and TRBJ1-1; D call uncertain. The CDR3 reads CSVASANTEAFF. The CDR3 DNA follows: TGCAGCGTTGCTTCCGCAAACACTGAAGCTTTCTTT.